This entry features one T cell receptor beta chain sequence. In the multiple sclerosis control group, patients were treatment-naive and had stable or active relapsing-remitting disease. This record comes from a study of CD8 T cells in Susac syndrome. Per the germline V gene, CDR1 is SNHLY and CDR2 is FYNNEI. This CDR3 region has 15 residues. Between the trimmed V and J ends, which lost 1 base and 3 bases, there was a span of 13 bases. cDNA came from around 0.54 to 1 ug RNA primed by random hexamers. TCRdb re-analysed the immunoSEQ multiplex PCR reads in MiXCR, keeping a single row per CDR3 protein. The sample has roughly 120,000 distinct CDR3 sequences; 90% to 95% are singletons.

The TCR was taken from a human donor with multiple sclerosis. Sequenced material: CD8+ T cells from PBMCs. The chain couples TRBV2 to TRBJ2-7, with D possibly matching TRBD2 (6 bases). The CDR3 loop reads CASSEGSGPFYEQYV. The CDR3, as DNA: TGTGCCAGCAGTGAAGGGAGCGGGCCCTTCTACGAGCAGTACGTC.